This is a list of T cell receptor beta chains from one sample in a study of T cells in localized non-small cell lung cancer. Sequencing used immunoSEQ multiplex PCR; TCRdb keeps in-frame clones, though not all of them. The table lists 37,000 or so clones, over 75% of them singletons. The material sequenced was peripheral blood, taken before any cancer treatment. All receptors come from a woman aged 35 to 70 with stage I lung adenocarcinoma. Each CDR3 is given without its conserved first and last residue.

v_call	cdr3_aa
TRBV6-5	ASNRDRTGSTQY
TRBV18	ASSPPQGTGGNEQF
TRBV4-2	ASSQPGQTYEPQH
TRBV28	ASGSYYNEQF
TRBV27	ASSLYQAPLGGNQPQH
TRBV6-6	ASSLRTGEAF
TRBV6-5	ASSYSASGNYEQY
TRBV28	ASSFRSWGRATGELF
TRBV18	ASSTTGVGNQPQH
TRBV27	ASSFFRGSDRAYEQY
TRBV9	ASSVAPTEAF
TRBV7-9	ASSLHDFDTGELF
TRBV7-2	ASSPSGTILYEQY
TRBV5-1	ASRATGTGSYNEQF
TRBV6-5	ASSQGIMAF
TRBV5-6	ASSLNRAETQY
TRBV30	AWSVPGQVTDTQY
TRBV7-8	ASSLVVAATNEKLF
TRBV9	ASSVRSLGPGGANVLT
TRBV7-8	ASSLVVAGDPKVNEQF
TRBV11-1	ASSLALRQGGEQY
TRBV9	ASSVDHHVETQY
TRBV29-1	SVDRGQTQY
TRBV11-1	ASSWDGNTEAF
TRBV19	ASSIIAYGELF
TRBV28	ASTNSQGSTSYEQY
TRBV9	ASSVRLERSTDTQY
TRBV5-1	ASSALQGPSYEQY
TRBV7-9	ASSLKRRETQY
TRBV5-1	ASSFGGLTTEAF
TRBV19	ASSIGGGGPRGIQY
TRBV28	ASSYGQGKIQPQH
TRBV7-6	ASSTGQGGVHGYT
TRBV7-9	ASSFGTNTGELF
TRBV25-1	ASSDAGQGQETQY
TRBV27	ASGVGTDTQY
TRBV5-1	ASSLEGQGAREQY
TRBV4-1	ASSQEGLAGGYQETQY
TRBV5-4	ASSLPGAARYEQY